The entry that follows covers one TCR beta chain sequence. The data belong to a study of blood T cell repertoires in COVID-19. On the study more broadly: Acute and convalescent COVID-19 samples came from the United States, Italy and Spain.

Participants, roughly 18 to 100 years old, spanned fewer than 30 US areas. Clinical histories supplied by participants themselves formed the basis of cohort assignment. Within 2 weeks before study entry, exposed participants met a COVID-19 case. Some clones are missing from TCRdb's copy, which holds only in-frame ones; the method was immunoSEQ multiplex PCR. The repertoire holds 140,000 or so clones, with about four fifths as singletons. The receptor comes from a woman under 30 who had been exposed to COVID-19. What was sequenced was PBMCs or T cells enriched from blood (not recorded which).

The CDR3 DNA is TGTGCCAGTAGTATGGGAGCGACCAACAATGAGCAGTTCTTC. It encodes CASSMGATNNEQFF. The chain has TRBV19 and TRBJ2-1, with a tentative D call TRBD2 (5 bases). The CDR3 is 14 residues long. V lost 3 bases and J lost 5, with 11 bases in between. Germline V gene lookup returns CDR1 LNHDA and CDR2 SQIVND (reference sequence).